This TCR beta chain was captured by sequencing in a study of PD-L1 blockade in urothelial cancer. The time point: peripheral blood 6 weeks after treatment start. Locally advanced or metastatic urothelial carcinoma was present in patients. This CDR3 has 13 residues. The V and J ends lost 1 base and 6 bases respectively, with 7 bases between them. CDR1 and CDR2 from the germline V gene are SGHTA and FQGNSA. Synthetic spike-ins, TCR analog templates, were added into each PCR. Measured with immunoSEQ multiplex PCR; TCRdb has only the in-frame clones, and not every one. The sample has some 110,000 clones, around 93% seen once.

The sequencing here drew on PBMCs, taken around atezolizumab (anti-PD-L1) treatment. This TCR was recovered from a man between 60 and 70 years old with urothelial cancer. J is TRBJ2-1 and V is TRBV7-2; D is undetermined. DNA of the CDR3: TGTGCCAGCAGCTTAGGTAGAAGCAATGAGCAGTTCTTC. This sequence encodes CASSLGRSNEQFF.